This TCR beta chain came from a study of cytomegalovirus exposure and HLA in healthy donors. The CDR3 has 14 residues. Germline V CDR1 and CDR2: SEHNR, FQNEAQ (reference sequence). V lost 1 base and J lost 5, with 11 bases in between. Sequencing was performed with immunoSEQ multiplex PCR; in TCRdb, only in-frame clones are kept and a portion is missing. Among about 250,000 clones listed, more than 85% were seen once. This TCR was sampled from a man aged 18 to 30 in good health and CMV-seropositive. Sample: PBMCs. This rearrangement joins TRBV7-9 to TRBJ2-5; D is perhaps TRBD2 (6 bases). The CDR3 here is CASSLDAGSETQYF. CDR3 in DNA: TGTGCCAGCAGCTTAGATGCGGGGTCGGAGACCCAGTACTTC.